Below, 6 T cell receptor beta chains from the same sample are listed, as sequenced in a study of T cell repertoires in cytomegalovirus infection (dated by TCRdb to between 2017 and 2020). What this sample's treatment or condition label stands for: in vitro stimulation with specific CMV peptide epitopes to enrich CMV-specific T cells. Their antigens are not known. The run used an Illumina HiSeq 1500. TCRdb handled the public reads itself, with Q25 trimming in fastp and clone calling in MiXCR, and kept productive beta chains. All rows with the same CDR3 protein become a single entry with the most common DNA and genes. The sample contains hundreds of thousands of distinct CDR3 sequences, under 55% of them found a single time. The top ten hold around 45% of the sample. The sequences come from cultured PBMCs, collected from culture after CMV antigen stimulation. The receptors here all came from a human donor in good health (CMV status not recorded). Some clones in this sample may be carry-over from other donors' samples.

J is TRBJ1-1 and V is TRBV6-5, with D unresolved. This CDR3 is 15 amino acids long. Trimming stripped 2 bases from V and 4 bases from J, with 14 bases between. Looked up from germline, CDR1 is MNHEY and CDR2 is SVGAGI. CDR3 sequence reads: CASSYAPRVGTEAFF. The DNA for the CDR3 is TGTGCCAGCAGTTACGCCCCCCGGGTGGGCACTGAAGCTTTCTTT.

This clonotype was counted between two and nine times. This chain uses TRBV20-1 with TRBJ2-1; 10 bases are shared with TRBD2. The CDR3 consists of 15 residues. V was pared by 5 bases and J by 7 bases, with 11 bases of the junction left unmatched. Germline V gene sequence: CDR1 DFQATT, CDR2 SNEGSKA (reference sequence). The CDR3 here is CSAPPLAGVENEQFF. In DNA, the CDR3 is TGCAGTGCTCCTCCGCTAGCGGGAGTGGAGAATGAGCAGTTCTTC.

This clonotype was picked up many times. The genes are TRBV7-2 and TRBJ1-1, with D tentatively TRBD1 (5 bases). This CDR3 contains 12 residues. The germline gives CDR1 SGHTA, CDR2 FQGNSA. The V and J ends lost 8 bases and 10 bases respectively, with 17 bases between them. CDR3 coding DNA: TGTGCCAGCCTACCGGGGCTGGGCCTAGCTTTCTTT. This codes for CASLPGLGLAFF.

This clonotype turned up a few times. V is TRBV7-2 and J is TRBJ2-3; D call uncertain. Germline loops: CDR1 SGHTA, CDR2 FQGNSA. The CDR3 runs 15 residues. Trimming removed 5 bases from V and 2 bases from J, with 14 bases in between. CDR3 sequence: CASSPNQFPTDTQYF. Written as DNA, the CDR3 is TGTGCCAGCAGCCCGAATCAGTTTCCCACAGATACGCAGTATTTT.

This chain links TRBV28 with TRBJ2-5; the match to TRBD1 covers 11 bases. The CDR3 is 16 residues long. From germline, CDR1 is MDHEN and CDR2 SYDVKM. J lost 2 bases, V lost 6 bases, and 8 bases had no gene match. The CDR3: CASRAGQGAYQETQYF. In DNA, the CDR3 is TGTGCCAGCAGAGCAGGACAGGGGGCATATCAAGAGACCCAGTACTTC.

The V gene is TRBV12-3 or TRBV12-4, the J gene TRBJ2-5; no definite D call. The length of the CDR3 is 14 residues. The V and J ends lost 5 bases and 7 bases respectively, with 17 bases between them. CDR3 DNA: TGTGCCAGCAGTCCCCGGTGGTCTGTGGGGACCCAGTACTTC. It encodes CASSPRWSVGTQYF.